This T cell receptor (beta chain) appears in the sequencing data of a study of spatial heterogeneity in lung cancer. At the level of the study: Alpha-chain sequences were consistently detected less often than beta-chain sequences.

V was cut by 6 bases and J by 0 bases, with 8 bases left in between. The CDR3 totals 13 residues. CDR1 and CDR2 (germline): WSHSY, SAAADI. TCRdb ran MiXCR on the 5' RACE reads and lists one entry per CDR3 protein. Of several thousand distinct CDR3 sequences in the sample, around 5% are singletons; the top ten hold 9%. Time point specified: sample taken at primary tumor resection. Tumor, nontumor lung or frozen PBMC supplied whole RNA that was sequenced unsorted. A total of approximately 77 untreated early-stage non-small cell lung cancer patients served as donors. A remark on this clonotype: This beta chain represents an off-target read in a library built for alpha chains; its size is of limited meaning.

The source of this sequence is a female donor with early-stage non-small cell lung cancer. Here the sequenced sample was normal lung tissue next to the tumor, taken at surgery. The chain couples TRBV10-2 to TRBJ1-1; D not certain. CDR3 sequence: CASRPGVNTEAFF. The CDR3 region has the DNA TGCGCCAGCAGACCCGGGGTGAACACTGAAGCTTTCTTT.